The TCR beta chain described here comes from a study of T cell clusters in autoimmune cytopenias. Broader study findings: The T cell clusters came from computational analysis alone and lack functional validation. TRB repertoire shifts in secondary cytopenia and chronic lymphocytic leukemia mostly reflected lymphoma, not autoimmunity. Physiological T cell clusters of healthy donors were apparently absent in primary autoimmune cytopenia patients. Healthy donors had roughly 3-fold more exclusive TRB clusters than active autoimmune hepatitis patients.

About 39,000 genome equivalents of blood DNA were amplified for TRB. One tube held mixed TRB-A and TRB-B primer pools for touch-down PCR. One entry per CDR3 protein, without DNA, is what TCRdb gives after re-calling the multiplex PCR reads. The sample totals several thousand distinct CDR3 sequences. Details on this clonotype: What it binds is not known.

Germline assignment: CDR1 MNHEY and CDR2 SVGAGI. The CDR3 contains 13 residues. The chain is built from TRBV6-5 and TRBJ1-1. This receptor was taken from a human donor with an autoimmune cytopenia or autoimmune hepatitis (not recorded which). Sequencing was done on a sample of peripheral blood. The CDR3 protein is CASKETPNTEAFF.